This TCR beta chain came from a study of regulatory T cells in long-lasting Graves disease (dated by TCRdb to about 2021). Regarding the complete study: Newly diagnosed Graves' disease patients had taken antithyroid drugs for less than 3 months. Persistent Graves' disease patients were compared with newly diagnosed Graves' disease patients by peripheral blood TCR sequencing and RNA sequencing. The study took place in China and was registered as a clinical trial. A total of around 35 samples were covered by TCR sequencing, comprising 13 persistent and about 20 newly diagnosed Graves' disease patients.

The junction shows trimming of 4 bases on V and 1 base on J, and the gene matches do not reach 2 bases of it. From its cysteine to its phenylalanine, the CDR3 spans 14 amino acids. Solely the CDR3 DNA is kept, with 42 bases framed from the first base. CDR1 and CDR2, per the germline V gene, are SNHLY and FYNNEI. The paper as a whole reports these results and caveats: Persistent patients shared more public clonotypes among themselves (approximately 2,500) than newly diagnosed patients did (over 900). Sequencing and analysis were restricted to the TCR beta chain. The authors noted that the small sample size was a limitation that may lower accuracy. TRBV28, TRBJ1-2 and TRBJ2-5 were preferentially used in persistent disease, while TRBV20-1 and TRBJ2-1 were favored in newly diagnosed disease. The study examined only peripheral blood because the primary lesion, thyroid tissue, could not be accessed. Compared with newly diagnosed patients, patients with persistent Graves' disease had lower TCR Shannon entropy and fewer highly expanded clones, which suggests clonal expansion.

To prepare the library, multiplex PCR was applied. TCRdb records Illumina HiSeq 4000 as the sequencer. CDR3 regions were amplified by Arm-PCR with iRepertoire HTBI primers to construct TCR beta libraries. Before sequencing, the PCR products underwent gel purification. For the original study's pipeline: Gene usage analysis of CDR3 amino acid clonotypes relied on the approximately 60 TRBV and 15 or so TRBJ segments identified across samples. Filtered high-quality paired reads were merged into contigs using COPE and FqMerger. BLAST was used to align contigs to IMGT TRBV, TRBD and TRBJ reference genes, with CDR3 defined following IMGT. Any clonotype with a frequency above 0.1% was counted as a highly expanded clone. Shannon entropy served as the measure of repertoire diversity, while the Gini coefficient captured V-J evenness. Clonotypes shared by more than one individual were considered public. The raw public data were reprocessed by TCRdb itself: fastp quality trimming at Q25, MiXCR clonotype calling, in-frame beta chains only. Identical CDR3 protein sequences are pooled into one entry, listed with their most common genes and DNA. These V and J calls rely on TCRdb rather than the paper's analysis. Here the sample has around 500,000 distinct CDR3 sequences; around 13% occur a single time. Approximately 9% of the sample is in the top ten clones.

This clonotype appeared many times. The antigen it binds to is not known. The record has no base qualities; no much larger clone is one base away. The time point label on this specimen signifies: newly diagnosed GD, antithyroid drugs for less than 3 months. For both TCR sequencing and RNA sequencing, RNA was extracted from PBMCs in TRIzol. Graves' disease was diagnosed according to American Thyroid Association guidelines. Patients for the study were recruited at an endocrinology department in Xi'an, China. From each patient, about 9.7 milliliters of peripheral blood was collected into an EDTA anticoagulant tube. Ficoll Paque Plus density gradient separation was used to isolate PBMCs, and no additional T cell sorting was done. An Agilent 2100 Bioanalyzer and agarose gel were used to check RNA quality, and a NanoDrop 2000 was used to measure RNA concentration. These same data were also listed under a study on T cells in Graves' hyperthyroidism and ophthalmopathy. Looking at the second paper: A patient counted as having stable Graves' hyperthyroidism if no progression to ophthalmopathy occurred over 18 months of follow-up. The hyperthyroidism patients were between 18 and 65 years old and newly diagnosed, with a disease duration of less than 2 months. The study excluded patients with uncontrolled infections, other autoimmune diseases, pregnancy or lactation. Diagnoses were established on the basis of clinical symptoms, serum thyroxine and TRAb, thyroid ultrasound, and orbital computed tomography. The TCR CDR3 was subjected to a first round of RT-PCR using the HTBI primer set and the Qiagen OneStep RT-PCR kit. Most expanded thyroid clonotypes (frequency above 0.001) were also detected in blood, suggesting blood repertoires may reflect thyroid immune responses. A 13 V-J signature model separated ophthalmopathy from stable hyperthyroidism, with about 88% sensitivity and approximately 81% specificity in cross-validation and 80%/75% in testing. In validation, progression to ophthalmopathy was predicted by the model with around 70% sensitivity and approximately 78% specificity, a median of about 6 months before onset. TCR V-J signatures able to tell the groups apart were searched for in a discovery cohort of about a hundred patients, of whom 40 to 45 had Graves' ophthalmopathy and around 58 had stable Graves' hyperthyroidism. Prospective prediction of ophthalmopathy was tested in an independent validation cohort consisting of 18 hyperthyroidism patients and some 17 patients who later progressed to ophthalmopathy. The 95 to 100 discovery patients were divided at random into training and test sets in a 7:3 ratio. In addition, the study compared T-cell repertoires in thyroid tissue and in blood from about 6 Graves' hyperthyroidism patients. After blood sampling, hyperthyroidism patients were treated with methimazole at a starting dose of 30 mg daily, and ophthalmopathy patients were treated with high-dose intravenous methylprednisolone. Libraries were constructed in a second round of multiplex PCR, after which size selection and purification were carried out. The libraries were sequenced on an Illumina HiSeq2000 using paired-end 100 bp reads. SOAPnuke was used to process the raw data, removing reads that contained adapters or uncalled bases, had a mean Phred below 15, or lacked an exact match to the constant primer or identifier. High-quality paired reads were merged using COPE v1.2.5, and each unique nucleotide sequence was defined as a clonotype. MiTCR v1.1 was used to align the clonotypes against IMGT TRBV, TRBD and TRBJ reference segments. The analysis was restricted to V-J combinations with a frequency above 0.0001, which together covered just over 98% of the repertoires. The TCS score was defined as the ratio of F50 (clonal expansion) to E x V (chaos), calculated using BLOSUM62-based TCRdist between CDR3 peptides within each V-J. Welch's t-statistics and random forest reduced around 550 V-J features to roughly 13, which were used in a naive Bayes classifier (R e1071). No statistical method was used to fix the sample size in advance, and group allocation was not hidden from the investigators. The paper reports TCR Vbeta CDR3 sequencing of over 120 peripheral blood samples: under 45 ophthalmopathy, fewer than 80 hyperthyroidism and around 17 progressor patients.

The rearranged chain carries TRBV2 and TRBJ2-7; 9 nucleotides in the junction match TRBD1. The sample consisted of peripheral blood mononuclear cells (PBMCs), taken at new diagnosis, from a patient treated with antithyroid drugs. The sequence came from a woman aged 30 to 39 with Graves disease. Donor details come from another sample of the same person, matched by shared clones. The CDR3 protein is CASSGDRASYEQYF. The nucleotide sequence is TGTGCCAGCAGTGGGGACAGGGCATCCTACGAGCAGTACTTC.